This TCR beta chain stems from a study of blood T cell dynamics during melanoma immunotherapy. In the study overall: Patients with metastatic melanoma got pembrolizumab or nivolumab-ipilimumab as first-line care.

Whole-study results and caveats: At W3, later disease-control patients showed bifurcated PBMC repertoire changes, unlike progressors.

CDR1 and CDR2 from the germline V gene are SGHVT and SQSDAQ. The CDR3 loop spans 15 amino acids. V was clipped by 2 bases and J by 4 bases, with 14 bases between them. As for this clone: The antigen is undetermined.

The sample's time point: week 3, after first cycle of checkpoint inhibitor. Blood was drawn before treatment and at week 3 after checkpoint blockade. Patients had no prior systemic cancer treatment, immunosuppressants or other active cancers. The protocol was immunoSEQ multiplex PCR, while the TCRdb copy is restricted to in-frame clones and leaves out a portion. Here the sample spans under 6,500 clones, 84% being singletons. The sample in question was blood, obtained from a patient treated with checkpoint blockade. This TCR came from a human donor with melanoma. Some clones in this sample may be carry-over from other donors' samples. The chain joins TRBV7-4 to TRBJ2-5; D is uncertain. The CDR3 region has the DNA TGTGCCAGCAGCTTACCGACCTGGCCGAGAGAGACCCAGTACTTC. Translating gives CASSLPTWPRETQYF.